This T cell receptor (beta chain) was profiled in a study of cytomegalovirus exposure and HLA in healthy donors. The CDR3 spans 14 residues. V gave up 6 bases and J gave up 3 bases, with 15 bases separating them. CDR1 and CDR2 (germline): MNHNS, SASEGT. General study results and limits: Most TCR sequences proved rare, with some public TCRs found in many donors.

The PCR ran on 60 Vbeta and 13 Jbeta primers. Repertoires were generated with immunoSEQ multiplex PCR, while TCRdb's copy carries only in-frame clones and drops some. The table has roughly 120,000 clones, 60% to 85% seen once; the top ten hold approximately 3%. Details on this clone: Its specificity is not known.

The specimen was PBMCs. The chain uses TRBV6-1 and TRBJ2-7, with TRBD1 as a possible D gene (8 bases). This sequence was found in a woman between 40 and 55 years old in good health and CMV-seropositive. CDR3 coding DNA: TGTGCCAGCAGCCCCACAGGGGGGGGCTACGAGCAGTACTTC. Translating gives CASSPTGGGYEQYF.